The next 11 T cell receptor beta chains were all read from a single sample in a study of memory B cells and T cells in multiple sclerosis. The antigens of these receptors remain unknown. Separate sequencing covered autoproliferating (CFSE-dim) and non-proliferating (CFSE-high) T cells from stimulus-free culture. Roughly 4.5x10^7 CFSE-labeled PBMCs were cultured about seven days unstimulated, then replicate wells were pooled. Only in-frame clones appear in the TCRdb table, and some are missing; sequencing was by immunoSEQ multiplex PCR. This repertoire shows over 35,000 clones, roughly 80% found once; its top ten account for 1% to 1.3%. Material for sequencing was PBMCs from blood kept in culture. These receptor sequences come from a human donor with multiple sclerosis.

The chain links TRBV7-2 to TRBJ1-2, with D perhaps TRBD1 (5 bases). This CDR3 has 16 amino acids. V lost 3 bases, J lost 4 bases, and 18 bases lay in between. The germline CDR1 and CDR2 sequences are SGHTA and FQGNSA. The CDR3 loop is CASSFGASGAGYGYTF. CDR3 nucleotides: TGTGCCAGCAGCTTCGGGGCCAGCGGAGCTGGCTATGGCTACACCTTC.

For this clone: Sequence at one end of the junction differs from germline and may be a read error. The V gene is TRBV6-1, the J gene TRBJ1-4; TRBD1 might be the D (6 bases). Per germline, CDR1 MNHNS and CDR2 SASEGT. The CDR3 is made up of 16 amino acids. The CDR3 sequence is CANSAGLQGFNEKLFF. CDR3 bases: TGTGCCAACAGTGCCGGATTACAGGGATTTAATGAAAAACTGTTTTTT.

The count of this clone is one. The chain couples TRBV10-2 to TRBJ2-5, with TRBD2 matching over 13 bases. The length of the CDR3 is 17 residues. After removal of 0 bases from V and 5 bases from J, the junction contained 6 bases not matched to a gene. Germline V CDR1 and CDR2: WSHSY, SAAADI. The CDR3 here is CASSESLAGGPWETQYF. CDR3 DNA sequence: TGCGCCAGCAGTGAGTCACTAGCGGGGGGGCCTTGGGAGACCCAGTACTTC.

This clone appeared a few times. V gene TRBV21-1 combines with J gene TRBJ1-2. TRBV21-1 is classified as a pseudogene. The CDR3 has 14 amino acids. The CDR3 DNA is TGTGCCAGCAGCACCCGGGTCAGATGCTATGGCTACACCTTC. Translating it yields CASSTRVRCYGYTF.

This clone was counted once. The V and J genes are TRBV29-1 and TRBJ2-3, with 7 nucleotides matching TRBD1. With 6 bases clipped from V and 0 bases from J, the junction kept 9 bases outside the gene matches. Germline V lookup: CDR1 SQVTM, CDR2 ANQGSEA. This CDR3 is built from 15 residues. In DNA form, the CDR3 reads TGCAGCGTGCGAGGACAGGCCATAAGCACAGATACGCAGTATTTT. Its protein is CSVRGQAISTDTQYF.

On this clone: The sample holds other DNA sequences that translate to the same CDR3. The V and J genes are TRBV5-1 and TRBJ1-1; weak D call: TRBD1 (5 bases). The V gene's germline CDR1 is SGHRS and CDR2 YFSETQ. V was clipped by 3 bases and J by 5 bases, with 17 bases between them. The CDR3 is made up of 15 amino acids. The CDR3 here is CASSSRDGWGTEAFF. The CDR3 DNA sequence: TGCGCCAGCAGCTCCCGGGACGGATGGGGGACTGAAGCTTTCTTT.

The chain employs TRBV2 and TRBJ1-6; the D is unclear. Germline values: CDR1 SNHLY, CDR2 FYNNEI. The CDR3 is 13 amino acids. The V and J ends lost 5 bases and 9 bases respectively, with 11 bases between them. The CDR3 is CASSMGEVSPLHF. DNA for the CDR3: TGTGCCAGCAGTATGGGTGAGGTTTCACCCCTCCACTTT.

Here the CDR3 reads CASSVGAAGGPGETQYF. The CDR3 DNA reads TGTGCCAGCAGCGTAGGAGCAGCGGGGGGGCCAGGAGAGACCCAGTACTTC. V usage is TRBV9 and J usage is TRBJ2-5; 10 positions match TRBD2. Trimming took 0 bases from V and 4 from J; bases not matched to a gene: 9. Looked up from germline, CDR1 is SGDLS and CDR2 is YYNGEE. This CDR3 spans 17 amino acids.

This clone has a single count. This chain uses TRBV19 with TRBJ2-6; D is perhaps TRBD1 (5 bases). The CDR3 loop spans 16 amino acids. In germline, CDR1 is LNHDA, CDR2 SQIVND (reference sequence). V was clipped by 1 base and J by 0 bases, with 7 bases between them. In DNA form, the CDR3 reads TGTGCCAGTAGTATAGGACAGACCTCTGGGGCCAACGTCCTGACTTTC. Encoded protein: CASSIGQTSGANVLTF.

This rearrangement joins TRBV7-3 to TRBJ1-1, with D perhaps TRBD1 (6 bases). V dropped 5 bases and J dropped 1 base, with 11 bases sitting between them. Germline loops: CDR1 SGHTA, CDR2 FQGTGA. CDR3 length: 14 amino acids. This CDR3 reads CASSPGGPNTEAFF. CDR3 coding DNA: TGTGCCAGCAGCCCGGGGGGGCCGAACACTGAAGCTTTCTTT.

This chain connects TRBV2 to TRBJ2-3, with TRBD2 matching 9 bases. Per germline, CDR1 SNHLY and CDR2 FYNNEI. V lost 8 bases, J lost 2 bases, and 11 bases stayed unmatched. The CDR3 contains 16 residues. The CDR3 protein is CASRNERGAFTDTQYF. The DNA of the CDR3 is TGTGCCAGCCGGAATGAGCGGGGGGCCTTCACAGATACGCAGTATTTT.